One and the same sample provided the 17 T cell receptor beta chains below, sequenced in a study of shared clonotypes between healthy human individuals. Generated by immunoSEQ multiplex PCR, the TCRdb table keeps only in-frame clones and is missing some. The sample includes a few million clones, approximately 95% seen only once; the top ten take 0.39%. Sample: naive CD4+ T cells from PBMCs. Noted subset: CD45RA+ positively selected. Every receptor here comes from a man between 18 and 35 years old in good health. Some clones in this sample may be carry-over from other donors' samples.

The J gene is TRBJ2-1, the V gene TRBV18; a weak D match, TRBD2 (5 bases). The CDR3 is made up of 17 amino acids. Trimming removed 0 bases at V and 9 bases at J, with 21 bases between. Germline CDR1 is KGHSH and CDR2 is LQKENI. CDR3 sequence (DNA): TGTGCCAGCTCACCACCCGGCCGGAGCGGTCCCGAGGGTGAGCAGTTCTTC. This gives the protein CASSPPGRSGPEGEQFF.

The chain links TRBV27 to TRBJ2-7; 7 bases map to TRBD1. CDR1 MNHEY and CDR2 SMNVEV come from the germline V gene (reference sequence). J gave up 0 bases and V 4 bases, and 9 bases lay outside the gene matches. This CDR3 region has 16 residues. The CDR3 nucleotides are TGTGCCAGCAGTTCCAATTACAGGGGATCCTCCTACGAGCAGTACTTC. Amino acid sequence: CASSSNYRGSSYEQYF.

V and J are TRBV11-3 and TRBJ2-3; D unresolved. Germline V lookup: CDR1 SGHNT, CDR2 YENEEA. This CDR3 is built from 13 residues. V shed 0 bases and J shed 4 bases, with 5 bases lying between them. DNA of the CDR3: TGTGCCAGCAGCTTAGAGTCTTCAGATACGCAGTATTTT. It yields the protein CASSLESSDTQYF.

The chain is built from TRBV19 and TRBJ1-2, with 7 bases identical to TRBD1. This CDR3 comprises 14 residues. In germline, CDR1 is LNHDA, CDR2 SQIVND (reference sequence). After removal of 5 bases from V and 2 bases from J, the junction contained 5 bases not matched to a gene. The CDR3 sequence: CASSLSQGNYGYTF. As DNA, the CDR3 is TGTGCCAGTAGTCTCTCACAGGGGAACTATGGCTACACCTTC.

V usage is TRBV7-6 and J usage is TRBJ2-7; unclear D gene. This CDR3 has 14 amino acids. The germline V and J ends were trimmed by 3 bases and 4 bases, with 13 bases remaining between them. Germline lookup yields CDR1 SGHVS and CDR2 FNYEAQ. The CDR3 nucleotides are TGTGCCAGCAGCTTGAGCACCACCCTATACGAGCAGTACTTC. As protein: CASSLSTTLYEQYF.

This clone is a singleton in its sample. The CDR3 loop reads CASSLSLETQYF. In DNA, the CDR3 is TGTGCCAGCAGCTTATCTTTGGAGACCCAGTACTTC. The rearrangement uses TRBV7-9 and TRBJ2-5; D gene uncertain. Trimming left V 2 bases short and J 5 bases short, with 6 bases between. This CDR3 is 12 amino acids long. Germline values: CDR1 SEHNR, CDR2 FQNEAQ (reference sequence).

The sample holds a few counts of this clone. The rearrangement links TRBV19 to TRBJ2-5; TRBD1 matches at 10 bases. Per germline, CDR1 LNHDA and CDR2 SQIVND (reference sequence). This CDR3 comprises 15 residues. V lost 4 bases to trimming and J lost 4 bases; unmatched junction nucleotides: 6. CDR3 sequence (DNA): TGTGCCAGTAGTACGCAGACAGGGGGCGTAGAGACCCAGTACTTC. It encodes CASSTQTGGVETQYF. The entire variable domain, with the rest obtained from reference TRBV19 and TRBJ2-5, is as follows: DGGITQSPKYLFRKEGQNVTLSCEQNLNHDAMYWYRQDPGQGLRLIYYSQIVNDFQKGDIAEGYSVSREKKESFPLTVTSAQKNPTAFYLCASSTQTGGVETQYFGPGTRLLVL.

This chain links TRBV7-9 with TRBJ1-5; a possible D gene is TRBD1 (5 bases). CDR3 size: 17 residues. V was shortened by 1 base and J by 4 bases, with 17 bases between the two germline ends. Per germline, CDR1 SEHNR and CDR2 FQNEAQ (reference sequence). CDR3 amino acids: CASSLGAGRARNQPQHF. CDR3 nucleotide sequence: TGTGCCAGCAGCTTAGGAGCTGGCAGGGCGAGAAATCAGCCCCAGCATTTT.

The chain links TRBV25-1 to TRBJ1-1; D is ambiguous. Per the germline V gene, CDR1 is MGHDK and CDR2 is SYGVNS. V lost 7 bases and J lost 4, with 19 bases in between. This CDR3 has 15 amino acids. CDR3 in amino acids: CASKPPVGVFTEAFF. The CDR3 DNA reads TGTGCCAGCAAGCCCCCCGTCGGGGTGTTCACTGAAGCTTTCTTT.

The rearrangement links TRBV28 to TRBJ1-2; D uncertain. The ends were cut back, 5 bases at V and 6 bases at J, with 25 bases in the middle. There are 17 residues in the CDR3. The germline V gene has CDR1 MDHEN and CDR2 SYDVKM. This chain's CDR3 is CASSRRAEPTNRDGYTF. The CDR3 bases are TGTGCCAGCAGTAGGCGGGCAGAACCAACGAACCGGGATGGCTACACCTTC.

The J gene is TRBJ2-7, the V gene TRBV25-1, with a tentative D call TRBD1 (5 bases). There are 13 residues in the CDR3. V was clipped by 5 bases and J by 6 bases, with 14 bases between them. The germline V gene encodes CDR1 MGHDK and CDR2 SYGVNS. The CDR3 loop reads CASSTRELGEQYF. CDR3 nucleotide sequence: TGTGCCAGCAGTACCAGGGAATTGGGCGAGCAGTACTTC.

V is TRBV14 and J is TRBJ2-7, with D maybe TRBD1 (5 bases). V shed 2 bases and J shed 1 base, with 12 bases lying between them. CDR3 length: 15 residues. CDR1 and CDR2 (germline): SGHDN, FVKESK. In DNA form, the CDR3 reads TGTGCCAGCAGCCAAACTCAGGGCTTTTCCTACGAGCAGTACTTC. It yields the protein CASSQTQGFSYEQYF.

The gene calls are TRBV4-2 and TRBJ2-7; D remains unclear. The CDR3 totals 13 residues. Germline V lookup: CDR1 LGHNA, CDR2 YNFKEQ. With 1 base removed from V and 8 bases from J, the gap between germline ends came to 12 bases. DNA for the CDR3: TGTGCCAGCAGCCAAGTGGGTCAGGTCAAGCAGTACTTC. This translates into CASSQVGQVKQYF.

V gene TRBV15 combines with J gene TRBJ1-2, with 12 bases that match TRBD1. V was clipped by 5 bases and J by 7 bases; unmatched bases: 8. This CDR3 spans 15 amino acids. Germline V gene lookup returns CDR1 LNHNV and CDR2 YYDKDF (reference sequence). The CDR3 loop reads CATSDRDRGLGGYTF. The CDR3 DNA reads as TGTGCCACCAGCGACCGGGACAGGGGGCTGGGTGGCTACACCTTC.

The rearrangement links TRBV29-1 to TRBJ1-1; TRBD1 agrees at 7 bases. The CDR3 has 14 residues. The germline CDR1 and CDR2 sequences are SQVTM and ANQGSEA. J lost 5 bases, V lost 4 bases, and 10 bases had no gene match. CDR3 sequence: CSVVGRQGETEAFF. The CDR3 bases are TGCAGCGTTGTGGGGCGACAGGGTGAGACTGAAGCTTTCTTT.

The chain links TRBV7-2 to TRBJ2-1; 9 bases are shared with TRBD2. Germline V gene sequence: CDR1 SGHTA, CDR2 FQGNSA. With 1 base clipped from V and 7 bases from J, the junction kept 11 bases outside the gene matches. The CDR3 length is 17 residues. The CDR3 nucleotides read TGTGCCAGCAGCTTAGGTCCTAGCGGGATAAAGCTGAATGAGCAGTTCTTC. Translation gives CASSLGPSGIKLNEQFF.

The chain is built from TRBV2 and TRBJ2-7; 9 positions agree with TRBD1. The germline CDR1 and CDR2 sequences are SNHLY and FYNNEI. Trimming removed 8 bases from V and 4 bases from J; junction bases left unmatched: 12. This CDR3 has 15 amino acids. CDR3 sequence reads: CASLTPGQGRYEQYF. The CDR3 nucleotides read TGTGCCAGCCTTACTCCGGGACAGGGTCGGTACGAGCAGTACTTC.